The 16 T cell receptor beta chains below were found in one sample sequenced in a study of T-cell reconstitution after alpha-beta-depleted transplantation in children. Library preparation (for TCRbeta) was performed with unique molecular identifiers. MiXCR was run by TCRdb on the PCR reads, yielding one entry per CDR3 protein. The data hold 250,000 to 300,000 distinct CDR3 sequences, with roughly 9.1% observed a single time. Sequences were derived from PBMCs, sampled before TCRalphabeta/CD19-depleted stem cell transplant. The receptors originated from a boy in the first two years of life with acute myeloid leukemia, due to receive a stem cell transplant.

The rearrangement links TRBV14 to TRBJ2-7; unclear D gene. Looked up from germline, CDR1 is SGHDN and CDR2 is FVKESK. V lost 1 base, J lost 6 bases, and 10 bases lay in between. The CDR3 is 13 amino acids. The CDR3 is CASSQAYGSEQYF. CDR3 coding DNA: TGTGCCAGCAGCCAAGCGTACGGATCCGAGCAGTACTTC.

This clonotype was observed a few times. V is TRBV5-1 and J is TRBJ2-6; possibly TRBD1 or TRBD2 for D (5 bases each). The CDR3 spans 13 residues. CDR1 is SGHRS and CDR2 is YFSETQ in the germline V gene. V was shortened by 2 bases and J by 8 bases, with 8 bases between the two germline ends. The CDR3: CASSFQGPNVLTF. CDR3 in DNA: TGCGCCAGCAGCTTCCAGGGACCCAACGTCCTGACTTTC.

This clonotype showed up many times. The genes are TRBV6-1 and TRBJ1-5, with TRBD1 identical over 7 bases. This CDR3 contains 15 residues. Germline V gene sequence: CDR1 MNHNS, CDR2 SASEGT. The V gene end was trimmed by 6 bases and the J gene end by 2 bases; junction bases not matched to a gene: 7. The CDR3 reads CASSTTGQRNQPQHF. Written as DNA, the CDR3 is TGTGCCAGCAGCACGACAGGGCAACGCAATCAGCCCCAGCATTTT.

V is TRBV12-5 and J is TRBJ2-1; the match to TRBD1 covers 8 bases. Germline CDR1 LGHNT, CDR2 FRNRAP. Germline trimming cut 2 bases from V and 2 bases from J; bases unmatched to any gene: 11. CDR3 length: 18 residues. The CDR3 protein is CASGLWGLTGEAYNEQFF. DNA of the CDR3: TGTGCTAGTGGTTTGTGGGGCCTGACAGGGGAGGCCTACAATGAGCAGTTCTTC. The full variable domain, with the rest looked up from reference TRBV12-5 and TRBJ2-1, is DARVTQTPRHKVTEMGQEVTMRCQPILGHNTVFWYRQTMMQGLELLAYFRNRAPLDDSGMPKDRFSAEMPDATLATLKIQPSEPRDSAVYFCASGLWGLTGEAYNEQFFGPGTRLTVL.

This clonotype was recorded at least ten times. V is TRBV6-5 and J is TRBJ2-5; 13 bases line up with TRBD2. The V segment lost 2 bases and the J segment 5 bases; nucleotides outside the gene matches: 2. This CDR3 has 15 amino acids. In germline, CDR1 is MNHEY, CDR2 SVGAGI. The CDR3 sequence: CASSYTSGGAETQYF. CDR3 DNA sequence: TGTGCCAGCAGTTACACTAGCGGGGGGGCGGAGACCCAGTACTTC.

This clonotype has only a few counts. This chain connects TRBV5-1 to TRBJ2-1, with D unclear. In germline, CDR1 is SGHRS, CDR2 YFSETQ. V was shortened by 3 bases and J by 6 bases, with 10 bases between the two germline ends. The CDR3 runs 13 residues. This CDR3 reads CASSSEGFNEQFF. CDR3 DNA sequence: TGCGCCAGCAGCTCCGAAGGGTTCAATGAGCAGTTCTTC.

The sample holds many counts of this clonotype. The chain links TRBV5-1 to TRBJ1-1; D is perhaps TRBD1 (6 bases). The V end was cut by 6 bases, the J end by 1 base, with 10 bases between. From germline, CDR1 is SGHRS and CDR2 YFSETQ. The CDR3 covers 13 residues. The DNA of the CDR3 is TGCGCCAGCACCGGGGGCCAGAACACTGAAGCTTTCTTT. Its protein product is CASTGGQNTEAFF.

In its sample, this clonotype was seen many times. The CDR3 sequence: CASSLTGLNYGYTF. DNA for the CDR3: TGTGCCAGCAGCTTGACAGGCCTGAACTATGGCTACACCTTC. V is TRBV7-9 and J is TRBJ1-2; possibly TRBD1 for D (6 bases). Trimming took off 3 bases at V and 2 bases at J, with 10 bases between the two ends. This CDR3 is 14 amino acids long. CDR1 and CDR2 (germline): SEHNR, FQNEAQ (reference sequence).

This clonotype was counted between two and nine times. This rearrangement joins TRBV5-1 to TRBJ2-7, with 10 nucleotides matching TRBD1. Trimming removed 5 bases from V and 4 bases from J; junction bases left unmatched: 6. The CDR3 loop spans 14 amino acids. CDR1 and CDR2 from the germline V gene are SGHRS and YFSETQ. The CDR3 is CASSKLGQGYEQYF. The CDR3 region has the DNA TGCGCCAGCAGTAAATTGGGACAGGGGTACGAGCAGTACTTC. The full variable domain, rest sourced from reference TRBV5-1 and TRBJ2-7, is KAGVTQTPRYLIKTRGQQVTLSCSPISGHRSVSWYQQTPGQGLQFLFEYFSETQRNKGNFPGRFSGRQFSNSRSEMNVSTLELGDSALYLCASSKLGQGYEQYFGPGTRLTVT.

This clonotype was counted many times. The chain carries TRBV10-3 and TRBJ2-1; possible D gene TRBD2, 5 bases. Germline V gene sequence: CDR1 ENHRY, CDR2 SYGVKD. The ends were cut back, 6 bases at V and 4 bases at J, with 16 bases in the middle. This CDR3 contains 15 residues. The DNA for the CDR3 is TGTGCCATCAGCCCGGCGGGCGGAGTATACAATGAGCAGTTCTTC. It codes for CAISPAGGVYNEQFF.

This clonotype was detected many times. The chain combines TRBV19 with TRBJ2-1; 10 nucleotides agree with TRBD2. The CDR3 has 15 residues. From germline, CDR1 is LNHDA and CDR2 SQIVND (reference sequence). The V gene end was trimmed by 7 bases and the J gene end by 0 bases; junction bases not matched to a gene: 3. CDR3 sequence (DNA): TGTGCCAGTAAGTCTAGCGGGAGCTCCTACAATGAGCAGTTCTTC. This encodes CASKSSGSSYNEQFF. The variable domain in full, completed from reference TRBV19 and TRBJ2-1, reads DGGITQSPKYLFRKEGQNVTLSCEQNLNHDAMYWYRQDPGQGLRLIYYSQIVNDFQKGDIAEGYSVSREKKESFPLTVTSAQKNPTAFYLCASKSSGSSYNEQFFGPGTRLTVL.

This clonotype was detected ten times or more. The chain employs TRBV7-9 and TRBJ2-1; D gene ambiguous. In germline, CDR1 is SEHNR, CDR2 FQNEAQ (reference sequence). This CDR3 has 13 amino acids. V lost 10 bases to trimming and J lost 11 bases, with 21 bases between them. In DNA, the CDR3 is TGTGCCACCACTATTGACCCCTCTCCTAAGCAGTTCTTC. The encoded protein is CATTIDPSPKQFF.

This clonotype was recorded many times. The CDR3 protein is CAISDSGQGTYEQYF. The CDR3, as DNA: TGTGCCATCAGTGATTCGGGACAGGGAACCTACGAGCAGTACTTC. The V gene is TRBV10-3, the J gene TRBJ2-7; 9 bases are shared with TRBD1. The CDR3 runs 15 residues. The ends lost 3 bases at V and 2 bases at J; junction bases unmatched: 5. Per the germline V gene, CDR1 is ENHRY and CDR2 is SYGVKD.

This clonotype was observed a few times. The chain recombines TRBV18 with TRBJ2-7; possible D gene TRBD2, 7 bases. The CDR3 is made up of 15 amino acids. V dropped 3 bases and J dropped 3 bases, with 15 bases sitting between them. Per germline, CDR1 KGHSH and CDR2 LQKENI. The DNA of the CDR3 is TGTGCCAGCTCACCCACGGGGGGCCACCTCTACGAGCAGTACTTC. Its translation is CASSPTGGHLYEQYF.

Many counts were recorded for this clonotype. This chain joins TRBV5-5 and TRBJ2-7, with D perhaps TRBD1 (6 bases). CDR1 is SGHKS and CDR2 is YYEKEE in the germline V gene (reference sequence). The CDR3 runs to 13 residues. V was clipped by 4 bases and J by 3 bases, with 11 bases between them. CDR3 sequence (DNA): TGTGCCAGCAGCGCGGACAGACACTACGAGCAGTACTTC. It is translated as CASSADRHYEQYF.

This clonotype was seen more than once but under ten times. This sequence joins TRBV6-5 and TRBJ1-5, with TRBD1 matching 7 bases. CDR1 and CDR2 (germline): MNHEY, SVGAGI. J was trimmed by 5 bases and V by 2 bases; bases with no gene match: 0. The CDR3 consists of 13 residues. CDR3: CASSYQGDQPQHF. The CDR3 nucleotides are TGTGCCAGCAGTTACCAGGGGGATCAGCCCCAGCATTTT.